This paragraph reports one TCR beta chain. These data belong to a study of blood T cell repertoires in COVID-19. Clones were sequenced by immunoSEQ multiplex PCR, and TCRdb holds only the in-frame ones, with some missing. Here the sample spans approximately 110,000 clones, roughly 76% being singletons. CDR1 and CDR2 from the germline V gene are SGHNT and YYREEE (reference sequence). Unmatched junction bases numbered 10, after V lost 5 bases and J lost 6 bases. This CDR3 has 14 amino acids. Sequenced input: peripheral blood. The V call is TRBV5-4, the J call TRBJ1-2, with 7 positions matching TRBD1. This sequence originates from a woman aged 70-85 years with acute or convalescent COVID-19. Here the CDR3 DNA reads TGTGCCAGCAGATGGACAGGTGGATTGGATGGCTACACCTTC. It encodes CASRWTGGLDGYTF.